These T cell receptor beta chains were read from a single sample in a study of cytomegalovirus exposure and HLA in healthy donors. Only in-frame clones appear in the TCRdb table, and some are missing; sequencing was by immunoSEQ multiplex PCR. The profile shows approximately 180,000 clones, around 87% of them singletons. The sample comprised PBMCs. These receptors were taken from a woman aged 25 to 39 in good health and CMV-seronegative. The CDR3 runs from the conserved cysteine through the conserved F or W. A D gene is named only where the DNA matches it firmly. Part of the rows lack a size; the others show once, few, many or a class for expanded clones.

j_gene | v_gene | abundance | d_gene | CDR3nt | CDR3aa
TRBJ1-1 | TRBV15 | - | - | TGTGCCACCAGCAGAGATCGCAGGGACTGGGAAGCTTTCTTT | CATSRDRRDWEAFF
TRBJ2-1 | TRBV6-6 | - | TRBD1 | TGTGCCAGCAGCCCGGGACAGGGGGGTTTTGGTGAGCAGTTCTTC | CASSPGQGGFGEQFF
TRBJ1-5 | TRBV19 | - | - | TGTGCCAGCTCCTTGAGGCTTAGCAATCAGCCCCAGCATTTT | CASSLRLSNQPQHF
TRBJ1-1 | TRBV5-1 | - | TRBD1 | TGCGCCAGCAGCTATGGGACAGGGGTTTACGGCACTGAAGCTTTCTTT | CASSYGTGVYGTEAFF
TRBJ1-1 | TRBV6-1 | - | - | TGTGCCAGCAGTGAATGGGTCAGGGTGGCGAACACTGAAGCTTTCTTT | CASSEWVRVANTEAFF
TRBJ2-7 | TRBV7-2 | - | - | TGTGCCAGCAGCTTAGAGCCCCTCTACGAGCAGTACTTC | CASSLEPLYEQYF
TRBJ2-3 | TRBV11-3 | - | - | TGTGCCAGCAGTCCGACAGCGGGTAGCACAGATACGCAGTATTTT | CASSPTAGSTDTQYF
TRBJ2-3 | TRBV5-8 | - | TRBD1 | TGTGCCAGCAGCTTGACAGGGGGCTGGGCAGATACGCAGTATTTT | CASSLTGGWADTQYF
TRBJ1-1 | TRBV6-5 | - | TRBD1 | TGTGCCAGCAACGACGACAGGGACACTGAAGCTTTCTTT | CASNDDRDTEAFF
TRBJ2-2 | TRBV7-8 | - | - | TGTGCCAGCAGCTTAGCACTAGCCAGGGGGACCGGGGAGCTGTTTTTT | CASSLALARGTGELFF
TRBJ2-3 | TRBV11-2 | - | - | TGTGCCAGCAGCTTAGATTCCTCCACAGATACGCAGTATTTT | CASSLDSSTDTQYF
TRBJ1-6 | TRBV9 | - | - | TGTGCCAGCAGCGTAGGGGTGGGGGCCCTTGGATCACCCCTCCACTTT | CASSVGVGALGSPLHF
TRBJ2-1 | TRBV7-8 | few | TRBD1 | TGTGCCAGCAGCTTAGCCGACAGGGCCTCCTACAATGAGCAGTTCTTC | CASSLADRASYNEQFF
TRBJ1-5 | TRBV2 | - | TRBD1 | TGTGCCAGCAGTTCCCGACAGGGGGCGGTTCAGCCCCAGCATTTT | CASSSRQGAVQPQHF
TRBJ1-6 | TRBV11-2 | once | TRBD1 | TGTGCCAGCAGCACGCGGACAGGAAGGGATAATTCACCCCTCCACTTT | CASSTRTGRDNSPLHF
TRBJ1-1 | TRBV2 | - | TRBD1 | TGTGCCACCAGGACAGGGGGTACTGAAGCTTTCTTT | CATRTGGTEAFF
TRBJ2-3 | TRBV30 | - | - | TGTGCCTGGAATCGTGTTTCGAGCACAGATACGCAGTATTTT | CAWNRVSSTDTQYF
TRBJ2-2 | TRBV2 | - | - | TGTGCCAGCAGTGTCCCCGACACCGGGGAGCTGTTTTTT | CASSVPDTGELFF
TRBJ2-7 | TRBV11-3 | few | - | TGTGCCAGCAGCTTCACAGGGATAGCTACCTACGAGCAGTACTTC | CASSFTGIATYEQYF
TRBJ2-7 | TRBV7-8 | - | - | TGTGCCAGCAGCTCCTACCCATCCTCAGGGCACTCCTACGAGCAGTACTTC | CASSSYPSSGHSYEQYF
TRBJ2-2 | TRBV4-2 | - | - | TGTGCCAGCAGCCAAGTAGGACAGACGAACACCGGGGAGCTGTTTTTT | CASSQVGQTNTGELFF
TRBJ2-5 | TRBV5-4 | - | - | TGTGCCAGCAGCTTGCGGGGTAGAAGGGAGACCCAGTACTTC | CASSLRGRRETQYF
TRBJ1-1 | TRBV5-8 | - | - | TGTGCCAGCAGCTCCATTTACAGGGAGACGACTGAAGCTTTCTTT | CASSSIYRETTEAFF
TRBJ1-1 | TRBV9 | - | - | TGTGCCAGCAGCCCAGTTAGGGGCAAATACACTGAAGCTTTCTTT | CASSPVRGKYTEAFF
TRBJ2-1 | TRBV2 | - | TRBD1 | TGTGCCAGCAGTTCGGGACAGGGAATCTCCAATGAGCAGTTCTTC | CASSSGQGISNEQFF
TRBJ1-5 | TRBV6-5 | - | - | TGTGCCAGCAGTTACAACATGAATCAGCCCCAGCATTTT | CASSYNMNQPQHF
TRBJ1-2 | TRBV29-1 | - | TRBD1 | TGCAGCGTCCCCCGGGACAGGGGCTATGGCTACACCTTC | CSVPRDRGYGYTF